The 10 T cell receptor beta chains listed next were all sequenced from one sample in a study of T cells after posttransplantation cyclophosphamide. Busulfan-fludarabine conditioning, marrow transplant, and cyclophosphamide on days +3 and +4 were administered. Sequencing was performed with immunoSEQ multiplex PCR; in TCRdb, only in-frame clones are kept and a portion is missing. Singletons are absent from the sample, which has around 10,000 clones. The starting material was PBMCs, obtained after allogeneic stem cell transplant with posttransplant cyclophosphamide. All receptors come from a female patient in her forties who received an allogeneic stem cell transplant from a related donor, was CMV-positive, and had no GVHD. Some of the T cells might come from the graft donor.

This clone has just a few counts. J is TRBJ2-3 and V is TRBV7-2; 7 positions agree with TRBD1. Unmatched junction bases numbered 10, after V lost 6 bases and J lost 4 bases. Germline CDR1 and CDR2: SGHTA and FQGNSA. This CDR3 has 15 amino acids. CDR3 nucleotide sequence: TGTGCCAGCAGTCAGACAGGGAGCGGTTCAGATACGCAGTATTTT. This codes for CASSQTGSGSDTQYF.

Many counts were recorded for this clone. This chain links TRBV27 with TRBJ1-4; 10 positions agree with TRBD1. Trimming removed 8 bases from V and 5 bases from J; junction bases left unmatched: 11. The CDR3 loop spans 16 amino acids. The germline V gene has CDR1 MNHEY and CDR2 SMNVEV (reference sequence). The CDR3 sequence is CASSSGTGVANEKLFF. The CDR3 DNA reads as TGTGCCAGCTCTTCCGGGACAGGGGTCGCGAATGAAAAACTGTTTTTT.

In this sample, this clone turned up many times. V usage is TRBV18 and J usage is TRBJ2-7; TRBD2 aligns across 7 bases. This CDR3 is built from 12 residues. The germline V gene has CDR1 KGHSH and CDR2 LQKENI. V lost 7 bases and J lost 6; bases outside the gene matches: 6. The CDR3 nucleotides are TGTGCCAGCTTGTCACCGGGGGGCGAGCAGTACTTC. The encoded protein is CASLSPGGEQYF. The variable domain in full, completed from reference TRBV18 and TRBJ2-7, reads NAGVMQNPRHLVRRRGQEARLRCSPMKGHSHVYWYRQLPEEGLKFMVYLQKENIIDESGMPKERFSAEFPKEGPSILRIQQVVRGDSAAYFCASLSPGGEQYFGPGTRLTVT.

Many counts were recorded for this clone. The gene calls are TRBV5-1 and TRBJ2-2; no reliable D call. Germline V gene lookup returns CDR1 SGHRS and CDR2 YFSETQ. The length of the CDR3 is 14 residues. V lost 0 bases and J 2 bases, leaving 5 bases between the germline ends. CDR3 sequence reads: CASSLVGNTGELFF. In DNA, the CDR3 is TGCGCCAGCAGCTTGGTCGGTAACACCGGGGAGCTGTTTTTT.

Ten or more counts support this clone. The V gene is TRBV14, the J gene TRBJ2-1; 15 bases fit TRBD2. The CDR3 totals 18 residues. V trimming: 1 base; J trimming: 8 bases; junction bases outside the gene matches: 9. CDR1 SGHDN and CDR2 FVKESK come from the germline V gene. As DNA, the CDR3 is TGTGCCAGCAGCCAAGCCCGAGGACTAGCGGGGGGGAATTATGAGCAGTTCTTC. This codes for CASSQARGLAGGNYEQFF.

By its share, this clone is medium-sized (0.01 to 0.1%). The rearrangement links TRBV6-2 or TRBV6-3 to TRBJ2-5; TRBD2 matches 11 bases. The length of the CDR3 is 17 residues. Unmatched junction bases numbered 9, after V lost 2 bases and J lost 4 bases. Germline CDR1 reads MNHEY; CDR2 reads SVGEGT. The CDR3: CASSYTIAGGPRETQYF. The CDR3 coding sequence is TGTGCCAGCAGTTACACTATAGCGGGGGGGCCTCGAGAGACCCAGTACTTC.

This clone was seen many times. This chain uses TRBV4-1 with TRBJ1-1; D remains ambiguous. V lost 4 bases and J 1 base, leaving 10 bases between the germline ends. The germline CDR1 and CDR2 sequences are MGHRA and YSYEKL. This CDR3 has 14 residues. This chain's CDR3 is CASSLYDSNTEAFF. The CDR3 DNA is TGCGCCAGCAGCCTGTACGACTCGAACACTGAAGCTTTCTTT.

This clone was observed at least ten times. V gene TRBV5-5 combines with J gene TRBJ1-5; 8 nucleotides agree with TRBD1. Germline V CDR1 and CDR2: SGHKS, YYEKEE (reference sequence). V dropped 0 bases and J dropped 0; count of bases not matched to a gene: 2. CDR3 length: 16 residues. The CDR3 here is CASSLVTGASNQPQHF. CDR3 nucleotide sequence: TGTGCCAGCAGCTTGGTGACAGGGGCTAGCAATCAGCCCCAGCATTTT.

The chain recombines TRBV15 with TRBJ2-5, with a weak D call TRBD2 (5 bases). V lost 1 base and J lost 5, with 11 bases in between. The germline V gene encodes CDR1 LNHNV and CDR2 YYDKDF (reference sequence). The CDR3 covers 14 residues. The CDR3 sequence: CATSRAGVGETQYF. The CDR3 DNA is TGTGCCACCAGCAGAGCCGGGGTGGGGGAGACCCAGTACTTC.

This clone showed up many times. The gene calls are TRBV2 and TRBJ2-7, with a possible D match to TRBD1 (6 bases). CDR1 and CDR2 (germline): SNHLY, FYNNEI. This CDR3 region has 17 residues. Trimming shortened V by 5 bases and J by 0 bases, and 20 bases separated the two germline ends. Written as DNA, the CDR3 is TGTGCCAGCAGTAAGGGACATCCTAAACCCAGCTCCTACGAGCAGTACTTC. Translating it yields CASSKGHPKPSSYEQYF.